This paragraph covers one TCR beta chain sequence. The table lists this clonotype with many counts. Its cognate antigen has yet to be identified. No qualities accompany the bases; no much larger clone lies one base away. The CDR3 covers 13 residues, taking in both the cysteine and the phenylalanine. This entry keeps only the CDR3 DNA: 39 bases, framed from base 1. A distance of 12 bases separates the germline ends of V and J, which lose 5 bases and 5 bases respectively. Graves' hyperthyroidism was defined as stable when no progression to ophthalmopathy occurred over 18 months of follow-up. The hyperthyroidism patients were between 18 and 65 years old and newly diagnosed, with a disease duration of less than 2 months. Patients with uncontrolled infections, other autoimmune diseases, pregnancy or lactation were excluded. Clinical symptoms, serum thyroxine and TRAb, thyroid ultrasound, and orbital computed tomography formed the basis for the diagnoses. PBMCs were isolated from 7.5 to 10 ml of fresh peripheral blood by Ficoll-Paque density gradient centrifugation. Total RNA was extracted with Trizol reagent, and quality was checked on an Agilent 2100 Bioanalyzer.

The data are from a study of T cells in Graves' hyperthyroidism and ophthalmopathy (dated by TCRdb to about 2019). Concerning the study at large: Peripheral blood samples were taken at the time of initial diagnosis, prior to any treatment. A discovery cohort of about a hundred patients, roughly 43 with Graves' ophthalmopathy and approximately 57 with stable Graves' hyperthyroidism, was used to find distinguishing TCR V-J signatures. An independent validation cohort of under 20 hyperthyroidism patients and approximately 16 patients who later progressed to ophthalmopathy tested prospective prediction of ophthalmopathy. For training and testing, the roughly 97 patients in the discovery cohort were randomly divided in a 7:3 ratio. Thyroid tissue and blood T-cell repertoires from six Graves' hyperthyroidism patients were also compared in the study. After sampling, hyperthyroidism patients received methimazole starting at 30 mg daily, and ophthalmopathy patients received high-dose intravenous methylprednisolone. The paper reports TCR Vbeta CDR3 sequencing of over 130 peripheral blood samples: approximately 41 ophthalmopathy, under 85 hyperthyroidism and some 17 progressor patients.

TCR beta CDR3 regions were amplified from RNA transcripts. The TCR CDR3 was subjected to a first round of RT-PCR using the HTBI primer set and the Qiagen OneStep RT-PCR kit. Libraries were constructed in a second round of multiplex PCR, after which size selection and purification were carried out. Paired-end sequencing of the libraries was performed with 100 bp reads on an Illumina HiSeq2000. Processing in the source paper ran as follows. Raw data were processed with SOAPnuke, discarding reads with adapters, uncalled bases, mean Phred below 15, or no exact constant-primer or identifier match. High-quality paired reads were merged using COPE v1.2.5, and each unique nucleotide sequence was defined as a clonotype. MiTCR v1.1 was used to align the clonotypes against IMGT TRBV, TRBD and TRBJ reference segments. Only V-J combinations with frequency above 0.0001, covering 99.2% of repertoires, were analysed. A TCS score was defined as the ratio of F50 (clonal expansion) to E x V (chaos), with BLOSUM62-based TCRdist applied between CDR3 peptides within each V-J. Welch's t-statistics and random forest reduced 500 to 550 V-J features to under 15, which were used in a naive Bayes classifier (R e1071). Starting from the raw public reads, TCRdb applied fastp trimming at Q25, assembled clones with MiXCR and retained in-frame beta chains. Rows with a matching CDR3 protein are joined into one entry that keeps the most common DNA and genes. Clone size and V and J calls follow TCRdb, not the original study. The sample table records approximately 520,000 distinct CDR3 sequences; more than 20% of these occur just once. Of the sample, approximately 25% falls within the top ten clones.

Study-level results and caveats: No statistical method was used to set the sample size in advance, and investigators knew the group allocation. Most expanded thyroid clonotypes (frequency above 0.001) were also detected in blood, suggesting blood repertoires may reflect thyroid immune responses. During validation, the model predicted progression to ophthalmopathy a median of around 7 months ahead of onset, with around 71% sensitivity and about 75% specificity. A model built on a 13 V-J signature distinguished ophthalmopathy from stable hyperthyroidism, reaching 87.88% sensitivity and approximately 83% specificity in cross-validation and 80%/75% in testing.

This clonotype was sampled from a man aged 18 to 30 with Graves' hyperthyroidism. Material: blood. This receptor chain uses TRBV12-3 or TRBV12-4 and TRBJ1-2; the D segment cannot be called with confidence. The base sequence is TGTGCCAGCAGTCGGACCTACCCATATGGCTACACCTTC. It is translated as CASSRTYPYGYTF.